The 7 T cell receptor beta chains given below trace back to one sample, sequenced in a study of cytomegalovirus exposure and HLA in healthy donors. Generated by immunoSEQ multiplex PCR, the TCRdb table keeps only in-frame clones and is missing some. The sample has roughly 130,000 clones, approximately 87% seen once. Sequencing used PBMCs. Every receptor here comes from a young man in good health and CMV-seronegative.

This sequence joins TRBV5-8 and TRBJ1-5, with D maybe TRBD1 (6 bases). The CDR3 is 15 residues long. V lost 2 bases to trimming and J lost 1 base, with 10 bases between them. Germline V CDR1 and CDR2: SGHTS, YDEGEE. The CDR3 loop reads CASSFDRRSNQPQHF. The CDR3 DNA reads TGTGCCAGCAGCTTTGACAGGCGGAGCAATCAGCCCCAGCATTTT.

CDR3 amino acids: CASSFLGLAGGQETQYF. DNA for the CDR3: TGTGCCAGCAGCTTCCTGGGACTAGCGGGGGGGCAAGAGACCCAGTACTTC. The chain combines TRBV11-2 with TRBJ2-5; the match to TRBD2 covers 16 bases. J lost 2 bases, V lost 3 bases, and 3 bases had no gene match. The CDR3 has 17 residues. The germline gives CDR1 SGHAT, CDR2 FQNNGV. The full variable domain, its missing parts supplied by reference TRBV11-2 and TRBJ2-5, is EAGVAQSPRYKIIEKRQSVAFWCNPISGHATLYWYQQILGQGPKLLIQFQNNGVVDDSQLPKDRFSAERLKGVDSTLKIQPAKLEDSAVYLCASSFLGLAGGQETQYFGPGTRLLVL.

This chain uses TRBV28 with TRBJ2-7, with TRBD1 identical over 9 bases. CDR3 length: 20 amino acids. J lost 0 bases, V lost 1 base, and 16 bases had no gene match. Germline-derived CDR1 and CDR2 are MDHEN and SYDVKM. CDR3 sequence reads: CASSLFFPPAGQGLSYEQYF. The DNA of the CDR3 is TGTGCCAGCAGTTTATTTTTCCCCCCCGCGGGACAGGGTCTCTCCTACGAGCAGTACTTC.

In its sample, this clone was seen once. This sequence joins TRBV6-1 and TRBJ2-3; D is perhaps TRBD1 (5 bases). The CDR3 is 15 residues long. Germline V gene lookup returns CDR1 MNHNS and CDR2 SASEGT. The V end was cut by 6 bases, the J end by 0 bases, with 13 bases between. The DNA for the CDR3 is TGTGCCAGCAGCGAACTGACAGCTAGCACAGATACGCAGTATTTT. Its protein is CASSELTASTDTQYF.

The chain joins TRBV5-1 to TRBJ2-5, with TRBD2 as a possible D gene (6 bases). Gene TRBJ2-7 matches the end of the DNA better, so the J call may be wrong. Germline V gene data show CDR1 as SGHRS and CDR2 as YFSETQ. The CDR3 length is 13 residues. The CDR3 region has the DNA TGCGCCAGCAGCTTCGGGACTTCCTACGAGCAGTACTTC. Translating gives CASSFGTSYEQYF.

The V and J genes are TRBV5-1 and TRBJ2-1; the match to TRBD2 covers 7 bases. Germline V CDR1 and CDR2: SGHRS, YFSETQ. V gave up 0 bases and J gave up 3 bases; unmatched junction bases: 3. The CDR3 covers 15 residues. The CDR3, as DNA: TGCGCCAGCAGCTTGGAAGGGGAGGGCTACAATGAGCAGTTCTTC. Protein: CASSLEGEGYNEQFF. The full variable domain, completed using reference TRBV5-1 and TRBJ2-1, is KAGVTQTPRYLIKTRGQQVTLSCSPISGHRSVSWYQQTPGQGLQFLFEYFSETQRNKGNFPGRFSGRQFSNSRSEMNVSTLELGDSALYLCASSLEGEGYNEQFFGPGTRLTVL.

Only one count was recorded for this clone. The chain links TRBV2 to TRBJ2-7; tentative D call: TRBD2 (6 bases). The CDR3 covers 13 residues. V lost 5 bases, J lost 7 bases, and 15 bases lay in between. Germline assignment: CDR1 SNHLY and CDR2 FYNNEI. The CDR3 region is CASSRGTLGEQYF. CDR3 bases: TGTGCCAGCAGTCGCGGGACCCTCGGGGAGCAGTACTTC. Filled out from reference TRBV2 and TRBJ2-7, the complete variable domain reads EPEVTQTPSHQVTQMGQEVILRCVPISNHLYFYWYRQILGQKVEFLVSFYNNEISEKSEIFDDQFSVERPDGSNFTLKIRSTKLEDSAMYFCASSRGTLGEQYFGPGTRLTVT.